The source of this T cell receptor beta chain is a study of T cell responses to AZD1222 COVID-19 vaccine. Study conclusions and caveats: Possibly, clonal diversity was underestimated; donors were largely white British and included more females.

TCRdb's copy holds only in-frame clones and misses some; the assay was immunoSEQ multiplex PCR. The data show roughly 120,000 clones, with 70% to 90% seen just once and 3.2% held by the top ten. This clone was seen once. Its antigen is not identified. CDR1 and CDR2 from the germline V gene are LGHDT and YNNKEL (reference sequence). CDR3 length: 14 residues. The germline V and J ends were trimmed by 5 bases and 0 bases, with 11 bases remaining between them. This sample comprised peripheral blood, obtained on day 0 of AZD1222 vaccination. This clonotype was obtained from an adult in good health. The genes are TRBV3-1 (or the pseudogene TRBV3-2) and TRBJ2-7; D gene ambiguous. Written as DNA, the CDR3 is TGTGCCAGCAGCGGAACTTCCAGCTCCTACGAGCAGTACTTC. It encodes CASSGTSSSYEQYF.